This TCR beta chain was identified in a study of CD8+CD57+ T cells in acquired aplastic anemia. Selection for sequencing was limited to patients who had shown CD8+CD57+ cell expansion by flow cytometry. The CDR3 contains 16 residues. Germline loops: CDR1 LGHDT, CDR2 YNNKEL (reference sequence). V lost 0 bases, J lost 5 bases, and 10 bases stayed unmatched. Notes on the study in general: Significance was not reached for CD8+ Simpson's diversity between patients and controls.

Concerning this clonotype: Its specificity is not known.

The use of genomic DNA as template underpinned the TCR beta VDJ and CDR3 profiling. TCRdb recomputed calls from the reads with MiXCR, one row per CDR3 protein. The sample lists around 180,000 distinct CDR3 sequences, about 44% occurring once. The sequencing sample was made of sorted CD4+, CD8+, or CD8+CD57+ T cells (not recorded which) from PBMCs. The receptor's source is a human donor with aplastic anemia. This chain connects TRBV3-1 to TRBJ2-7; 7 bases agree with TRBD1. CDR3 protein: CASSQDSTGYFNEQYF. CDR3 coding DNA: TGTGCCAGCAGCCAAGATTCGACAGGGTACTTCAACGAGCAGTACTTC.